This T cell receptor (beta chain) was sequenced during a study of OX40 agonist ivuxolimab in advanced cancers. For the wider study: The costimulatory receptor OX40 (CD134) was targeted by ivuxolimab, a fully human IgG2 agonistic monoclonal antibody. Of the approximately 50 dose-escalation patients, hepatocellular carcinoma was present in around 20, melanoma in approximately 15, renal cell carcinoma in 9 and head and neck cancer in 9. Intravenous ivuxolimab was administered to patients every 2 weeks at six dose levels: 0.01, 0.1, 0.3, 1.5, 3 and 10 mg/kg. The purpose of peripheral TCRbeta sequencing was to test whether ivuxolimab changed TCR sequence diversity and led to clonal T-cell expansion. A male proportion of around 81% and a mean age of approximately 60 years, ranging from 23 to 79, were recorded for the dose-escalation cohort. Partial responses occurred in three dose-escalation patients, of whom one had hepatocellular carcinoma and two had cutaneous melanoma. Patients were allowed to have had prior anti-PD-1, anti-PD-L1 or anti-CTLA-4 therapy, and around 41% of the dose-escalation patients had previously received checkpoint inhibitors. The paper covers the monotherapy dose-escalation part of the phase I ivuxolimab trial, which included N of about 50 patients.

The germline V gene (reference sequence) provides CDR1 SEHNR and CDR2 FQNEAQ. The CDR3 sequence holds 13 residues, the cysteine and phenylalanine included. Just the 39-base CDR3 DNA is kept, in frame starting at base 1. Cut back by 1 base and 9 bases, the V and J ends lie 10 bases apart. Genomic DNA was extracted from sorted cells for sequencing of the TCRbeta CDR3 region. The immunoSEQ Assay was used for sequencing of TCRbeta CDR3 regions. The table comes from immuneACCESS by way of TCRdb, which keeps in-frame sequences with V and J called. Part of the clones is missing from these tables; in studies checked, under half for an unresolved V gene and the rest for unknown reasons. For this sample the table gives some 10,000 clones, of which over 65% were detected only once. The top ten hold about a fifth of the sample. A few counts support this clone. Its antigen is still unknown. The input lacks base qualities; no much larger clone sits a single base away.

The trial excluded patients who had a history of autoimmune disease or were on systemic immunosuppression. Peripheral blood for TCR sequencing was collected from all dose cohorts at baseline, on cycle 4 day 1, and on cycle 7 day 1. Samples came from an open-label, multicenter, first-in-human phase I dose-escalation trial of ivuxolimab. The trial enrolled adults with locally advanced or metastatic head and neck squamous cell, hepatocellular, melanoma or renal cell carcinoma. Before TCR sequencing, CD4+ T cells and CD8+ T cells from peripheral blood were sorted into separate populations. Here is what the overall study found, with its caveats: Antigen specificity was not determined for the clonally expanded peripheral T cells. After ivuxolimab, CD8+ T cells had more expanded clones than CD4+ T cells on average. Clonal expansion of both CD4+ and CD8+ blood T cells was observed from baseline to week 6 at doses 0.1 to 3.0 mg/kg. Low levels of normalized T-cell clonal expansion were also seen in some patients who did not respond. Partial responders in the 0.1-3.0 mg/kg groups had among the lowest normalized peripheral clonal expansion, especially among CD8+ T cells.

The sample consisted of CD4+ or CD8+ T cells sorted from blood, taken in a trial of the OX40 agonist ivuxolimab. This TCR was recovered from an adult with an advanced solid tumor such as melanoma, head and neck, liver or kidney cancer. The rearrangement combines TRBV7-9 with TRBJ2-1; the D gene is perhaps TRBD2, from 6 matching bases. The CDR3 in this case is CASSLVGGAEQFF. At the DNA level, the sequence is TGTGCCAGCAGCTTAGTAGGCGGGGCTGAGCAGTTCTTC.